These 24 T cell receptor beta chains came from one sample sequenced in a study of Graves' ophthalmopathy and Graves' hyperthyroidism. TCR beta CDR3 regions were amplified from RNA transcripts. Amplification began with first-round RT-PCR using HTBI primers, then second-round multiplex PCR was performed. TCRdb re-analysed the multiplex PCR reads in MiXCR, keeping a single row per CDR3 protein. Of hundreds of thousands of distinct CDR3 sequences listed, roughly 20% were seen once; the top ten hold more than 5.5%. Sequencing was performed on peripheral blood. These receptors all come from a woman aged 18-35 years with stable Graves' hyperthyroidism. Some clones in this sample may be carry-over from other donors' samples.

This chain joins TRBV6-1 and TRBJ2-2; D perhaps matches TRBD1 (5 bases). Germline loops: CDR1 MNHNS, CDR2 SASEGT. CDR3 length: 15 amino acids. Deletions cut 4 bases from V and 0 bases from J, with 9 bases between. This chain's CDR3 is CASSGQHANTGELFF. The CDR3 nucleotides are TGTGCCAGCAGTGGACAGCACGCGAACACCGGGGAGCTGTTTTTT.

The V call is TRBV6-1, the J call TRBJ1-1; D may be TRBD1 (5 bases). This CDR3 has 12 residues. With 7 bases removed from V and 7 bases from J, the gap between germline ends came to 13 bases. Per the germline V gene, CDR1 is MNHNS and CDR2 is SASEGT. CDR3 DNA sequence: TGTGCCAGCACCTCCACAGGTTTTGAAGCTTTCTTT. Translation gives CASTSTGFEAFF.

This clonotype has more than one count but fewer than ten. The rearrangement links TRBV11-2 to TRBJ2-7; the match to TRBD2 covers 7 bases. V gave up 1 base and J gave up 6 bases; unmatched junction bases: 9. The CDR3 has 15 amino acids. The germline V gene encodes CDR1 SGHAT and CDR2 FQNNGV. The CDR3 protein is CASSLVGGDPLEQYF. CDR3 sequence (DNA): TGTGCCAGCAGCTTAGTGGGGGGGGATCCCCTCGAGCAGTACTTC.

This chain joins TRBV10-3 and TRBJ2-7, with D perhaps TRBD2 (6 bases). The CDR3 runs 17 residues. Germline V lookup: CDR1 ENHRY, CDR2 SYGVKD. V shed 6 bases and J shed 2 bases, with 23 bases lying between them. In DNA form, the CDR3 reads TGTGCCATCAGGACGAAAGTAGGAGGGGTTACCACCTACGAGCAGTACTTC. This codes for CAIRTKVGGVTTYEQYF.

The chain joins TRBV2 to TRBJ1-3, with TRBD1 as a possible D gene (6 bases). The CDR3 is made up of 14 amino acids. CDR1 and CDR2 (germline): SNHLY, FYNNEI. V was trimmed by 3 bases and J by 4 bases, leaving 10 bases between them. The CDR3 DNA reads TGTGCCAGCAGTGAGGGGGCGAGGGGAAACACCATATATTTT. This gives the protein CASSEGARGNTIYF.

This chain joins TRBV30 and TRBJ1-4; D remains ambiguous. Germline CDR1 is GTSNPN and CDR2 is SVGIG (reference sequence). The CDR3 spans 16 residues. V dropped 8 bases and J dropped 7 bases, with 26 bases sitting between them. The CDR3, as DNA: TGTGCCACCGGTATAGGTTCTGAAGTTTGGGTTGAAAAACTGTTTTTT. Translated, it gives CATGIGSEVWVEKLFF.

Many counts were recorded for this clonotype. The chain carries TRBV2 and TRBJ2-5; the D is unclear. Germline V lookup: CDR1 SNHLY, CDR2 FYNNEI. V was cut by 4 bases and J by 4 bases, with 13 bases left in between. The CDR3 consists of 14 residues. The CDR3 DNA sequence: TGTGCCAGCAGTGGCAGGAAGATAGGAGAGACCCAGTACTTC. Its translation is CASSGRKIGETQYF.

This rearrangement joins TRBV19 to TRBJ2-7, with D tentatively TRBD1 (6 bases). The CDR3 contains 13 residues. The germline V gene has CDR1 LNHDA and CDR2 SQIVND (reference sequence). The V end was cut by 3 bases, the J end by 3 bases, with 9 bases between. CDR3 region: CASSIRRGYEQYF. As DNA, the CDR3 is TGTGCCAGTAGTATCCGCAGGGGCTACGAGCAGTACTTC.

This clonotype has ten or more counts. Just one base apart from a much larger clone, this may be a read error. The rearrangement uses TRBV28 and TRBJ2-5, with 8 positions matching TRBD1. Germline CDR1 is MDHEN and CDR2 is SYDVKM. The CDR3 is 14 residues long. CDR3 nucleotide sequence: TGTGCCGGCAGTACCTCGACAGGGGTTGAGACCCAGTACTTC. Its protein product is CAGSTSTGVETQYF.

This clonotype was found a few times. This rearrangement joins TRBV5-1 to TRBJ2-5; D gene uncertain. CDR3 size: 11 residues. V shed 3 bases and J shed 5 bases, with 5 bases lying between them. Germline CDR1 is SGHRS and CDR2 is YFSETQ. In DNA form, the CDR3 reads TGCGCCAGCAGCTGGCTGGAGACCCAGTACTTC. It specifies CASSWLETQYF.

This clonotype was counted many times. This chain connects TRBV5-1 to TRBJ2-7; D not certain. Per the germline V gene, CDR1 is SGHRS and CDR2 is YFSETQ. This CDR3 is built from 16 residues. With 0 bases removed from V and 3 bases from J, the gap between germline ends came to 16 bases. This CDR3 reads CASSLAVRYDGYEQYF. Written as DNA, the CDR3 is TGCGCCAGCAGCTTGGCGGTAAGGTATGACGGCTACGAGCAGTACTTC.

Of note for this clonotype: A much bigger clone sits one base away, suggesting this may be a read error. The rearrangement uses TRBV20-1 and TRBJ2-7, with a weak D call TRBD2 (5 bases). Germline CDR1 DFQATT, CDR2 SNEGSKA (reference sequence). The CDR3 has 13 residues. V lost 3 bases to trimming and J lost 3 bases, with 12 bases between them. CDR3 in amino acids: CSARGGYYYEQYV. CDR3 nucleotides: TGCAGTGCTAGGGGCGGGTACTACTACGAGCAGTACGTC.

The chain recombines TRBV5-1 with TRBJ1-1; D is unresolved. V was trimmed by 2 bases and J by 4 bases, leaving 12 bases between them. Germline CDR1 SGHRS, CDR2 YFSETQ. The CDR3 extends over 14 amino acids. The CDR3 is CASSFGPESTEAFF. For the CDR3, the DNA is TGCGCCAGCAGCTTCGGCCCGGAGAGCACTGAAGCTTTCTTT.

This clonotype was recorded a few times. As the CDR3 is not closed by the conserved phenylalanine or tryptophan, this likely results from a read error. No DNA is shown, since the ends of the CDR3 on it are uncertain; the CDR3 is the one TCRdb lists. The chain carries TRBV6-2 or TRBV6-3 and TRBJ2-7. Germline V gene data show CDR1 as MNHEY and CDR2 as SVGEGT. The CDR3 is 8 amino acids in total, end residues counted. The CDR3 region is CASSYYHP.

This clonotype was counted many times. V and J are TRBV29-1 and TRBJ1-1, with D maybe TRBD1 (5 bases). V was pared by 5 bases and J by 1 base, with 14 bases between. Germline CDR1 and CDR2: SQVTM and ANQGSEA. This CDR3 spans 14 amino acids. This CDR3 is CSVQGLLGNTEAFF. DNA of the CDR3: TGCAGCGTTCAGGGTTTGTTAGGGAACACTGAAGCTTTCTTT.

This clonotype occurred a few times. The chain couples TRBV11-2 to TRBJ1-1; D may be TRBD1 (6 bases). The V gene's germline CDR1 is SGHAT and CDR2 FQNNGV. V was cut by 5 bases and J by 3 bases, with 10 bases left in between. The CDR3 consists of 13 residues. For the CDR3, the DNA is TGTGCCAGCAGCATACAGGGAGACACTGAAGCTTTCTTT. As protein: CASSIQGDTEAFF. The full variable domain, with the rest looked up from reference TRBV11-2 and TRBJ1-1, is EAGVAQSPRYKIIEKRQSVAFWCNPISGHATLYWYQQILGQGPKLLIQFQNNGVVDDSQLPKDRFSAERLKGVDSTLKIQPAKLEDSAVYLCASSIQGDTEAFFGQGTRLTVV.

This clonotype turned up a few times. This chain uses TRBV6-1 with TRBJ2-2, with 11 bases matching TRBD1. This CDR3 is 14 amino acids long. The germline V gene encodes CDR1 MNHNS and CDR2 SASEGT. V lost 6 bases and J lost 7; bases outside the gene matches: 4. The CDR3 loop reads CASSRTGGYGELFF. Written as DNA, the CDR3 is TGTGCCAGCAGCCGGACAGGGGGCTACGGGGAGCTGTTTTTT.

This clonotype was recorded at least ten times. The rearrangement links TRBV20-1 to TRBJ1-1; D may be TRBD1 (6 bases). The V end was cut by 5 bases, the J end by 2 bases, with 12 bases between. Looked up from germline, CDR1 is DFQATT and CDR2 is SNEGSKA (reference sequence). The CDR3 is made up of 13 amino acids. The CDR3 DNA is TGCAGTGCTTGCGCAGGGGTTAACACTGAAGCTTTCTTT. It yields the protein CSACAGVNTEAFF.

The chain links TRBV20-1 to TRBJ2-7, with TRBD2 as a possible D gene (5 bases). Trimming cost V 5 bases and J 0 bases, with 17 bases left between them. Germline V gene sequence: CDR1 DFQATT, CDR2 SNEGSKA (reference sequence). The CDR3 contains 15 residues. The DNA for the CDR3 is TGCAGTGCTCCTCTTCGGGGTAACCGCTCCTACGAGCAGTACTTC. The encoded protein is CSAPLRGNRSYEQYF.

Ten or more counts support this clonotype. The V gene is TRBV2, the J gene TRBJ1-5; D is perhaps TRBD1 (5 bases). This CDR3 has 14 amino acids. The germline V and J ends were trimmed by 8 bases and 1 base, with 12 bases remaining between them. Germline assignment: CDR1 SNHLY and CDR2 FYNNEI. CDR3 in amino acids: CASRGVGSNQPQHF. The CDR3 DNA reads TGTGCCAGCCGAGGGGTAGGGAGCAATCAGCCCCAGCATTTT. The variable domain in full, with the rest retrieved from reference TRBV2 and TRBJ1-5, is EPEVTQTPSHQVTQMGQEVILRCVPISNHLYFYWYRQILGQKVEFLVSFYNNEISEKSEIFDDQFSVERPDGSNFTLKIRSTKLEDSAMYFCASRGVGSNQPQHFGDGTRLSIL.

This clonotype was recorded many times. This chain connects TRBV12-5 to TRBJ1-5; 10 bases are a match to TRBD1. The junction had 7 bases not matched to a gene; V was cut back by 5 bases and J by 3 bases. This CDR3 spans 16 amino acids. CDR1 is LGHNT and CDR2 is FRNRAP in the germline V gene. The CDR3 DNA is TGTGCTAGTGGTACCTGGACAGGGGGACCCAATCAGCCCCAGCATTTT. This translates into CASGTWTGGPNQPQHF.

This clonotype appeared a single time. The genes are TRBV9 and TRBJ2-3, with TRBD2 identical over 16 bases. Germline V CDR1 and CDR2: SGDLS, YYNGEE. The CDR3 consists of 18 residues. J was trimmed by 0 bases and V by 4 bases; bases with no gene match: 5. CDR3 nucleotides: TGTGCCAGCAGCCCGGGACTAGCGGGGGGGACTAGCACAGATACGCAGTATTTT. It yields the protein CASSPGLAGGTSTDTQYF. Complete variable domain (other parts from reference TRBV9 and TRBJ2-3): DSGVTQTPKHLITATGQRVTLRCSPRSGDLSVYWYQQSLDQGLQFLIQYYNGEERAKGNILERFSAQQFPDLHSELNLSSLELGDSALYFCASSPGLAGGTSTDTQYFGPGTRLTVL.

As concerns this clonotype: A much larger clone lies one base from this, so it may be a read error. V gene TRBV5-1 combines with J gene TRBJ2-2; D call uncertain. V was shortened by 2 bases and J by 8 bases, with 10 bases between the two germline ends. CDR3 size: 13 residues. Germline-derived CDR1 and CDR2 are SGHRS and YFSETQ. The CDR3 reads CASSFDAEGELFF. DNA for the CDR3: TGCGCCAGCAGCTTCGACGCCGAGGGGGAGCTGTTTTTT.

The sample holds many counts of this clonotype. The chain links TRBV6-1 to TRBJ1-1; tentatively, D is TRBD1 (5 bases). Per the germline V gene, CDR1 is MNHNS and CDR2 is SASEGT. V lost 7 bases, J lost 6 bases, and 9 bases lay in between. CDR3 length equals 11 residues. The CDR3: CASTGQAEAFF. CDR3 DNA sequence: TGTGCCAGCACCGGACAAGCTGAAGCTTTCTTT.